These 22 T cell receptor beta chains were sequenced from one sample in a study of T cells in Graves' hyperthyroidism and ophthalmopathy. RNA transcripts were the template for amplifying TCR beta CDR3 regions. HTBI primers were the set used in a first-round RT-PCR of the TCR CDR3. One entry per CDR3 protein, called by TCRdb with MiXCR from the multiplex PCR reads. The sample includes some 720,000 distinct CDR3 sequences, roughly 17% of them seen just once. Sequencing input: blood. The receptors derive from a man between 18 and 35 years old with Graves' hyperthyroidism.

This clonotype was counted at least ten times. V usage is TRBV20-1 and J usage is TRBJ2-1, with unresolved D. The CDR3 has 13 residues. In germline, CDR1 is DFQATT, CDR2 SNEGSKA (reference sequence). V shed 2 bases and J shed 2 bases, with 7 bases lying between them. CDR3: CSARSPAYNEQFF. The CDR3 DNA sequence: TGCAGTGCTAGAAGTCCAGCCTACAATGAGCAGTTCTTC.

This clonotype occurred many times. This sequence joins TRBV3-1 and TRBJ2-1; D is possibly TRBD2 (6 bases). Germline values: CDR1 LGHDT, CDR2 YNNKEL (reference sequence). The CDR3 sequence is 14 residues long. V shed 3 bases and J shed 6 bases, with 12 bases lying between them. This CDR3 is CASSQGGLSNEQFF. The CDR3 DNA reads as TGTGCCAGCAGCCAGGGGGGACTCTCCAATGAGCAGTTCTTC.

The table lists this clonotype with a few counts. An end of the junction does not agree with germline; a read error may underlie this. The chain uses TRBV14 and TRBJ2-1, with D possibly matching TRBD1 (5 bases). CDR1 is SGHDN, CDR2 FVKESK, per germline. The CDR3 is 16 residues long. This CDR3 is CANSQDQDIYYNEQFF. CDR3 sequence (DNA): TGTGCCAACAGCCAAGATCAGGACATTTACTACAATGAGCAGTTCTTC.

This sequence joins TRBV28 and TRBJ2-2; TRBD2 matches 7 bases. This CDR3 contains 18 residues. Germline loops: CDR1 MDHEN, CDR2 SYDVKM. V was clipped by 7 bases and J by 0 bases; unmatched bases: 14. The CDR3 here is CASKTEVGGKANTGELFF. The CDR3 DNA reads as TGTGCCAGCAAAACTGAGGTGGGAGGGAAAGCGAACACCGGGGAGCTGTTTTTT. The full variable domain, in which reference TRBV28 and TRBJ2-2 provide the parts outside the CDR3, is DVKVTQSSRYLVKRTGEKVFLECVQDMDHENMFWYRQDPGLGLRLIYFSYDVKMKEKGDIPEGYSVSREKKERFSLILESASTNQTSMYLCASKTEVGGKANTGELFFGEGSRLTVL.

This clonotype was seen more than once but under ten times. This chain links TRBV12-3 or TRBV12-4 with TRBJ2-7, with 9 bases identical to TRBD2. The V and J ends lost 4 bases and 0 bases, in that order; junction bases with no gene match: 7. The CDR3 covers 16 residues. CDR3 sequence (DNA): TGTGCCAGCAGTTCCTTGACTAGCGGTAGCTCCTACGAGCAGTACTTC. Amino acid sequence: CASSSLTSGSSYEQYF.

This clonotype was counted at least ten times. This chain connects TRBV28 to TRBJ2-6; 11 bases agree with TRBD1. Trimming took 6 bases from V and 0 from J; bases not matched to a gene: 7. CDR1 is MDHEN, CDR2 SYDVKM, per germline. The CDR3 is 18 residues long. CDR3 DNA: TGTGCCAGCAGCATTCTGGGACAGGGGGTCTCTGGGGCCAACGTCCTGACTTTC. This codes for CASSILGQGVSGANVLTF.

This clonotype has at least ten counts. CDR3 in DNA: TGTGCCAGCTCACCGGGGCGAGCCAAAAACATTCAGTACTTC. This gives the protein CASSPGRAKNIQYF. The chain employs TRBV18 and TRBJ2-4; possible D gene TRBD1, 5 bases. This CDR3 spans 14 amino acids. In germline, CDR1 is KGHSH, CDR2 LQKENI. V was clipped by 3 bases and J by 0 bases, with 6 bases between them.

Many counts were recorded for this clonotype. This chain joins TRBV13 and TRBJ2-1, with TRBD2 identical over 12 bases. The germline V gene has CDR1 PRHDT and CDR2 FYEKMQ (reference sequence). The junction had 8 bases not matched to a gene; V was cut back by 5 bases and J by 9 bases. This CDR3 spans 15 amino acids. Here the CDR3 DNA reads TGTGCCAGCAGCCTTAGGACTAGCGGGAATCTTGAGCAGTTCTTC. It specifies CASSLRTSGNLEQFF.

This clonotype was detected a few times. The genes are TRBV19 and TRBJ2-1; D is undetermined. The CDR3 length is 14 residues. The V and J ends lost 6 bases and 5 bases respectively, with 14 bases between them. Germline V gene sequence: CDR1 LNHDA, CDR2 SQIVND (reference sequence). CDR3 sequence reads: CASSPVGYNNEQFF. The CDR3 bases are TGTGCCAGTAGCCCCGTAGGTTACAACAATGAGCAGTTCTTC. The full variable domain, its missing parts supplied by reference TRBV19 and TRBJ2-1, is DGGITQSPKYLFRKEGQNVTLSCEQNLNHDAMYWYRQDPGQGLRLIYYSQIVNDFQKGDIAEGYSVSREKKESFPLTVTSAQKNPTAFYLCASSPVGYNNEQFFGPGTRLTVL.

There are many counts of this clonotype. The chain couples TRBV10-3 to TRBJ2-5; D unresolved. V was cut by 8 bases and J by 2 bases, with 3 bases left in between. CDR1 ENHRY and CDR2 SYGVKD come from the germline V gene. The CDR3 loop spans 10 amino acids. CDR3 in amino acids: CAIGQETQYF. CDR3 coding DNA: TGTGCCATCGGACAAGAGACCCAGTACTTC.

The chain joins TRBV6-1 to TRBJ2-2; no reliable D call. Trimming pared 6 bases from V and 1 base from J, leaving 9 bases between. Germline V gene sequence: CDR1 MNHNS, CDR2 SASEGT. The CDR3 loop spans 14 amino acids. For the CDR3, the DNA is TGTGCCAGCAGCCCCTCGGAGAACACCGGGGAGCTGTTTTTT. Its translation is CASSPSENTGELFF.

This clonotype was observed at least ten times. The chain links TRBV15 to TRBJ2-1, with D possibly matching TRBD1 (6 bases). The CDR3 sequence is 13 residues long. The germline CDR1 and CDR2 sequences are LNHNV and YYDKDF (reference sequence). Trimming took 1 base from V and 10 from J, leaving 11 bases between them. DNA of the CDR3: TGTGCCACCAGCAGAGGGACAGAGGACGAGCAGTTCTTC. It encodes CATSRGTEDEQFF.

Only a few counts were recorded for this clonotype. The rearrangement uses TRBV15 and TRBJ2-1, with D tentatively TRBD2 (5 bases). Germline values: CDR1 LNHNV, CDR2 YYDKDF (reference sequence). Trimming removed 2 bases from V and 5 bases from J, with 22 bases in between. The length of the CDR3 is 18 residues. CDR3 residues: CATSRSRGLVGIDNEQFF. The CDR3 nucleotides are TGTGCCACCAGCAGAAGCCGCGGGTTGGTCGGGATCGACAATGAGCAGTTCTTC.

The chain links TRBV18 to TRBJ2-2; D might be TRBD1 (5 bases). The length of the CDR3 is 15 residues. The germline V gene encodes CDR1 KGHSH and CDR2 LQKENI. Deletions cut 1 base from V and 5 bases from J, with 11 bases between. This CDR3 is CASSPLQGATGELFF. CDR3 in DNA: TGTGCCAGCTCACCACTACAAGGGGCTACCGGGGAGCTGTTTTTT. Variable domain in full (rest from reference TRBV18 and TRBJ2-2): NAGVMQNPRHLVRRRGQEARLRCSPMKGHSHVYWYRQLPEEGLKFMVYLQKENIIDESGMPKERFSAEFPKEGPSILRIQQVVRGDSAAYFCASSPLQGATGELFFGEGSRLTVL.

The sample holds many counts of this clonotype. The V and J genes are TRBV30 and TRBJ1-1; D remains unclear. The germline V gene encodes CDR1 GTSNPN and CDR2 SVGIG (reference sequence). The V end lost 0 bases, the J end lost 7 bases, and 9 bases lay between the germline ends. The CDR3 is 12 amino acids. CDR3 in DNA: TGTGCCTGGAGTGTATGGGAAGGTGAAGCTTTCTTT. Amino acid sequence: CAWSVWEGEAFF.

This clonotype showed up many times. The rearrangement uses TRBV28 and TRBJ1-1; D gene uncertain. The CDR3 runs to 16 residues. CDR1 and CDR2 (germline): MDHEN, SYDVKM. The germline V and J ends were trimmed by 6 bases and 4 bases, with 21 bases remaining between them. This CDR3 is CASSSLSPLLVTEAFF. Written as DNA, the CDR3 is TGTGCCAGCAGCAGCCTTAGCCCTCTTCTGGTCACTGAAGCTTTCTTT.

The V call is TRBV4-1, the J call TRBJ2-3; 7 positions match TRBD2. The CDR3 spans 16 residues. Germline trimming cut 3 bases from V and 6 bases from J; bases unmatched to any gene: 12. Germline lookup yields CDR1 MGHRA and CDR2 YSYEKL. In DNA form, the CDR3 reads TGCGCCAGCAGCCAGGGAGGGAGGCTCCTTCGGGATACGCAGTATTTT. This translates into CASSQGGRLLRDTQYF.

Many counts were recorded for this clonotype. The V gene is TRBV6-2 or TRBV6-3, the J gene TRBJ1-5, with D tentatively TRBD1 (5 bases). Trimming removed 8 bases at V and 1 base at J, with 9 bases between. Germline V lookup: CDR1 MNHEY, CDR2 SVGEGT. The CDR3 loop spans 13 amino acids. CDR3 amino acids: CASWDLSNQPQHF. DNA of the CDR3: TGTGCCAGCTGGGACTTAAGCAATCAGCCCCAGCATTTT.

This clonotype was detected a few times. The rearrangement links TRBV6-5 to TRBJ1-5; 8 bases map to TRBD1. Trimming cost V 2 bases and J 7 bases; bases outside gene matches: 7. The CDR3 spans 15 residues. The germline V gene has CDR1 MNHEY and CDR2 SVGAGI. The CDR3 DNA sequence: TGTGCCAGCAGTTACGGCAGGGGGCTCGGGCAGCCCCAGCATTTT. This sequence encodes CASSYGRGLGQPQHF.

This clonotype showed up many times. The rearrangement links TRBV10-3 to TRBJ2-1, with 8 bases identical to TRBD1. V dropped 0 bases and J dropped 8; count of bases not matched to a gene: 12. The germline V gene encodes CDR1 ENHRY and CDR2 SYGVKD. The CDR3 is 17 residues long. The CDR3 loop is CAISESHAGTGWDEQFF. DNA for the CDR3: TGTGCCATCAGTGAGTCTCATGCGGGGACAGGATGGGATGAGCAGTTCTTC.

The chain is built from TRBV19 and TRBJ1-5; D unclear. Trimming shortened V by 6 bases and J by 1 base, and 10 bases separated the two germline ends. Germline V gene data show CDR1 as LNHDA and CDR2 as SQIVND (reference sequence). CDR3 length: 14 residues. The DNA of the CDR3 is TGTGCCAGTAGGACATCCTACAGCAATCAGCCCCAGCATTTT. It specifies CASRTSYSNQPQHF.

Ten or more counts support this clonotype. The rearrangement uses TRBV7-9 and TRBJ2-5; no reliable D call. V gave up 2 bases and J gave up 0 bases, with 10 bases separating them. The CDR3 contains 15 residues. CDR1 and CDR2 from the germline V gene are SEHNR and FQNEAQ (reference sequence). The CDR3 region is CASSLRQQYQETQYF. The CDR3, as DNA: TGTGCCAGCAGCTTAAGGCAGCAATACCAAGAGACCCAGTACTTC.